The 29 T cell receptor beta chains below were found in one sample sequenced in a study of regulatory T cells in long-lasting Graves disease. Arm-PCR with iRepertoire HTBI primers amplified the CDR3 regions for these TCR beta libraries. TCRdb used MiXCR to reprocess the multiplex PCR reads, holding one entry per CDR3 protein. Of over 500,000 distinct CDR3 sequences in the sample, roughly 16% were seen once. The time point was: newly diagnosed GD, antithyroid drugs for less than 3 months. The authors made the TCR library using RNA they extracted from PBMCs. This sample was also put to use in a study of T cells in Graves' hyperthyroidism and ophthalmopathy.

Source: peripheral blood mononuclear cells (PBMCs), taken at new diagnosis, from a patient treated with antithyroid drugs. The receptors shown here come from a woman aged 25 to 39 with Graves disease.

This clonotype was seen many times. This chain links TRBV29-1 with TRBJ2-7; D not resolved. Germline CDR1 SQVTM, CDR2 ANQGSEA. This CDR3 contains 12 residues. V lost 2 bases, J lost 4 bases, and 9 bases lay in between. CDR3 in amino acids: CSVELTAYEQYF. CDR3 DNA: TGCAGCGTTGAACTCACAGCTTACGAGCAGTACTTC.

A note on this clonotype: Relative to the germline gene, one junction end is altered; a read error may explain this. CDR3 DNA sequence: TGTGCCAGCACCCAACTAGCGGGAACCACAGATACGCAGTATTTT. Its translation: CASTQLAGTTDTQYF. V gene TRBV3-1 combines with J gene TRBJ2-3; 10 bases agree with TRBD2. From germline, CDR1 is LGHDT and CDR2 YNNKEL (reference sequence). The CDR3 totals 15 residues.

CDR3 loop: CASSEGWEAQYF. DNA of the CDR3: TGTGCCAGCAGTGAAGGTTGGGAGGCACAGTACTTC. This chain links TRBV25-1 with TRBJ2-7; perhaps TRBD2 as D (6 bases). This CDR3 has 12 amino acids. V shed 2 bases and J shed 10 bases, with 12 bases lying between them. The germline CDR1 and CDR2 sequences are MGHDK and SYGVNS.

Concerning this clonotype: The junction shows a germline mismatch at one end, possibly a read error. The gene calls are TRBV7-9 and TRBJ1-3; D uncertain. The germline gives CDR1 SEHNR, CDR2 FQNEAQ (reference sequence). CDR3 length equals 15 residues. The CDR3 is CASGLDRSSGNTIYF. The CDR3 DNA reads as TGTGCCAGCGGCTTAGATCGGAGCTCTGGAAACACCATATATTTT.

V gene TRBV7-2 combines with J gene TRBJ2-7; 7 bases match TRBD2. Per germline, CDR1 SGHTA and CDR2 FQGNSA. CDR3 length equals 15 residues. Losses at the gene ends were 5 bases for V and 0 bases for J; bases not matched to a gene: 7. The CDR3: CASSVFSGFSYEQYF. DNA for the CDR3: TGTGCCAGCAGCGTCTTTAGCGGGTTCTCCTACGAGCAGTACTTC.

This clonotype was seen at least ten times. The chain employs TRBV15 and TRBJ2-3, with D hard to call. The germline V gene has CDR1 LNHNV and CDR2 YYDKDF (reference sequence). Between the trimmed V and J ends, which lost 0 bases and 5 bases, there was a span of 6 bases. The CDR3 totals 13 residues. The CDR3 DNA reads TGTGCCACCAGCAGAGATCTTATAGATACGCAGTATTTT. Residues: CATSRDLIDTQYF.

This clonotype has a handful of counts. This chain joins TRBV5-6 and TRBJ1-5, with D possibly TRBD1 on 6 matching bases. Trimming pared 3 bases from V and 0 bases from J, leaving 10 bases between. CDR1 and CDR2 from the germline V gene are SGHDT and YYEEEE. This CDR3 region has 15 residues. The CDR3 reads CASSWGGLSNQPQHF. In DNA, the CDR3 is TGTGCCAGCAGCTGGGGGGGGCTTAGCAATCAGCCCCAGCATTTT.

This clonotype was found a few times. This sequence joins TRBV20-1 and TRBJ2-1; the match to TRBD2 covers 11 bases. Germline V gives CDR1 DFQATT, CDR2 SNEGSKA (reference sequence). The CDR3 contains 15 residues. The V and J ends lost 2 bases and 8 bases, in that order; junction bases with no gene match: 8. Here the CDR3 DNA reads TGCAGTGCTAGACGGCTAGCGGGAGGTTTCGATGAGCAGTTCTTC. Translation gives CSARRLAGGFDEQFF.

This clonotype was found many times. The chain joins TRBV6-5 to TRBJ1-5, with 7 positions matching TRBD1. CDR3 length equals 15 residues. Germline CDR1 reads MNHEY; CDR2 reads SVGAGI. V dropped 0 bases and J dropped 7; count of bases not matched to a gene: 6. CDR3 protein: CASSYSGQGGQPQHF. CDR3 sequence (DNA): TGTGCCAGCAGTTACTCTGGGCAGGGGGGGCAGCCCCAGCATTTT.

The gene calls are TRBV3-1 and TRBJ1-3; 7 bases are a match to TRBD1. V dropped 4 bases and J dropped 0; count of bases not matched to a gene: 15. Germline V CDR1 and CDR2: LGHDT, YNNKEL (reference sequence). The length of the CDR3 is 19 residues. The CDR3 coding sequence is TGTGCCAGCAGCCCCCGTACTTTCTCCGGGACAGACTCTGGAAACACCATATATTTT. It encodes CASSPRTFSGTDSGNTIYF. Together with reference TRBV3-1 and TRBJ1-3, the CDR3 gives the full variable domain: DTAVSQTPKYLVTQMGNDKSIKCEQNLGHDTMYWYKQDSKKFLKIMFSYNNKELIINETVPNRFSPKSPDKAHLNLHINSLELGDSAVYFCASSPRTFSGTDSGNTIYFGEGSWLTVV.

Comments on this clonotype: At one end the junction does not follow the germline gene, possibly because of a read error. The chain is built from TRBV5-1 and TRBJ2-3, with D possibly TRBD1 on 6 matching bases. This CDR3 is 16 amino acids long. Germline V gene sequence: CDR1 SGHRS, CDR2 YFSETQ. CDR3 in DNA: TGCGCCAGCAGCTCCCAGGGGTTTCCTAGCACAGATACGCGGTATTTT. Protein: CASSSQGFPSTDTRYF.

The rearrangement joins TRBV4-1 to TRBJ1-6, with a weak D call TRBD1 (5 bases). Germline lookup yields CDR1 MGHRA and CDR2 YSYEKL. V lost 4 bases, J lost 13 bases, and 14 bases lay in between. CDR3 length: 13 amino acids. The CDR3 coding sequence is TGCGCCAGCAGCCGGGGCAGGGAGGCCCCCCTCCACTTT. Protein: CASSRGREAPLHF.

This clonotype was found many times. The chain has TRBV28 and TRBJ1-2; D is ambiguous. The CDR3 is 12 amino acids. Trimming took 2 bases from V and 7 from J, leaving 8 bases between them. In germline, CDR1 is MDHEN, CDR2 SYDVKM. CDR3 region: CASSLQTGGYTF. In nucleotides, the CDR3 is TGTGCCAGCAGTTTACAGACGGGTGGCTACACCTTC.

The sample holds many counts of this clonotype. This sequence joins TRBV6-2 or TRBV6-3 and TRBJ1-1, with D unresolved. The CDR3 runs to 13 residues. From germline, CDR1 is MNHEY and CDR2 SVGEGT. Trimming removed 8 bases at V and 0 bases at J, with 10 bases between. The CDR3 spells CASCLLMNTEAFF. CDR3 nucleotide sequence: TGTGCCAGCTGCCTCCTCATGAACACTGAAGCTTTCTTT.

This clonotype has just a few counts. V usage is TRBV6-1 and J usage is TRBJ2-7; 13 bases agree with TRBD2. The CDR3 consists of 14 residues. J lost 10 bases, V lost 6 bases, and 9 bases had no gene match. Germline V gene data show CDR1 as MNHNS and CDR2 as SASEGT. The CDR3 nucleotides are TGTGCCAGCAGGGCGGGACTAGCGGGGTTGCAACAGTACTTC. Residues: CASRAGLAGLQQYF.

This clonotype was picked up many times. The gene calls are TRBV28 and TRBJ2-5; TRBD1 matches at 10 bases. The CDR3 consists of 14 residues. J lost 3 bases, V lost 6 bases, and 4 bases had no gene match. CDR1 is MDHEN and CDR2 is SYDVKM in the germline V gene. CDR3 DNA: TGTGCCAGCAGAACCGGGACAGGGGAAGAGACCCAGTACTTC. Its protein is CASRTGTGEETQYF.

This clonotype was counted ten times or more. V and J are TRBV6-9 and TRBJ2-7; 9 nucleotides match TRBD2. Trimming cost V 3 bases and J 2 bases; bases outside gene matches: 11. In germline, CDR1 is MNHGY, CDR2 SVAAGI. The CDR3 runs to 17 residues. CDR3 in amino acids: CASSYPKEAGGPYEQYF. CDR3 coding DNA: TGTGCCAGCAGTTACCCCAAAGAGGCGGGAGGGCCCTACGAGCAGTACTTC.

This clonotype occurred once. CDR3 in amino acids: CASRDLVSGQRETQYF. For the CDR3, the DNA is TGTGCCAGCAGGGATCTAGTCTCGGGACAGCGAGAGACCCAGTACTTC. The chain couples TRBV28 to TRBJ2-1; TRBD1 matches at 7 bases. Near its end, the DNA agrees better with TRBJ2-5, so the J call may be wrong. The CDR3 sequence is 16 residues long. The germline CDR1 and CDR2 sequences are MDHEN and SYDVKM.

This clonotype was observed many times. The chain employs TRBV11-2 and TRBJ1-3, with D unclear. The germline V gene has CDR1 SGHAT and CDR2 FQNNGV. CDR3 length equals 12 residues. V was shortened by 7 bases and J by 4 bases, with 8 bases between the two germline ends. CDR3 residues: CASTPRGNTIYF. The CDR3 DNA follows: TGTGCCAGCACTCCCCGGGGAAACACCATATATTTT.

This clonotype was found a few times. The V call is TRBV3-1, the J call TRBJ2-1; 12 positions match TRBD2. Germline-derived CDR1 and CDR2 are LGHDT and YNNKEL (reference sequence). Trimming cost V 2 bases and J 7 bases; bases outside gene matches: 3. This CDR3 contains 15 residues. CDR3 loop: CASSQMGTSGNEQFF. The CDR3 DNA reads TGTGCCAGCAGCCAAATGGGGACTAGCGGGAATGAGCAGTTCTTC.

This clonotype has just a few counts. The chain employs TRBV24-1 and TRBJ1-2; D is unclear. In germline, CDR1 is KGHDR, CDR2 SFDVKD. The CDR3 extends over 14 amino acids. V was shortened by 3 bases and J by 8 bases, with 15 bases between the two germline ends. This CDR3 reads CATSDRASTPGYTF. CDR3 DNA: TGTGCCACCAGTGATAGGGCCTCGACCCCAGGCTACACCTTC.

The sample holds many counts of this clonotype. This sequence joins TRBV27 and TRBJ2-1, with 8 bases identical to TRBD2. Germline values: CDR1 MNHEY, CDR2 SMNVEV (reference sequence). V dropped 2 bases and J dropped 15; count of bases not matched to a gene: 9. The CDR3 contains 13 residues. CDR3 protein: CASSLLAAGVRFF. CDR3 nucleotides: TGTGCCAGCAGTTTACTAGCAGCGGGAGTTCGGTTCTTC.

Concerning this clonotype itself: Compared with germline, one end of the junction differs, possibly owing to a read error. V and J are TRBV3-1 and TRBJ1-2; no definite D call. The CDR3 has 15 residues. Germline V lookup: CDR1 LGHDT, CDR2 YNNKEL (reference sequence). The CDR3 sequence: CASSEDLATSYGYTF. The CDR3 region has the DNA TGTGCCAGCAGCGAAGACCTTGCAACGAGCTATGGCTACACCTTC.

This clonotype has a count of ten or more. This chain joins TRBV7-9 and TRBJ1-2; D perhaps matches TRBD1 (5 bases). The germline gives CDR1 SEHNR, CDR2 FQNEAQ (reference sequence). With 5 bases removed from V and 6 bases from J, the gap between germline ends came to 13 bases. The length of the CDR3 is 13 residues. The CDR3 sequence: CASSASGWDGYTF. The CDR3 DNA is TGTGCCAGCAGCGCGTCAGGGTGGGATGGCTACACCTTC.

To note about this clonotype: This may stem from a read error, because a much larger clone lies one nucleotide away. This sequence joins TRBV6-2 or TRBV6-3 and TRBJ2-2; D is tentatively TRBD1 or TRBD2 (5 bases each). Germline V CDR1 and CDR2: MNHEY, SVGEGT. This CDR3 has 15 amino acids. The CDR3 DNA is TGTGCCAGTCGTTACGGACACCTGAACACCGGGGAGCTGTCTTTT. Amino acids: CASRYGHLNTGELSF.

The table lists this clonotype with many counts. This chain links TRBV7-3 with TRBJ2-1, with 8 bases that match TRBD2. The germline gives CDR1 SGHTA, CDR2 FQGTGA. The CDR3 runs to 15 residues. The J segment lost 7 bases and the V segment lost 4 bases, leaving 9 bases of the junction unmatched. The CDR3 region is CASSSRLSGRNEQFF. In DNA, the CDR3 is TGTGCCAGCAGCTCCAGACTAAGCGGGAGAAATGAGCAGTTCTTC.

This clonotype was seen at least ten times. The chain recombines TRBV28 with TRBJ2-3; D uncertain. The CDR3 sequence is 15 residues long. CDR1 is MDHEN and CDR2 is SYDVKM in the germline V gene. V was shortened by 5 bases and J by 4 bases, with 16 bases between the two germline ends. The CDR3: CASSQPTLGPDTQYF. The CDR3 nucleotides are TGTGCCAGCAGTCAACCCACGTTAGGTCCAGATACGCAGTATTTT.

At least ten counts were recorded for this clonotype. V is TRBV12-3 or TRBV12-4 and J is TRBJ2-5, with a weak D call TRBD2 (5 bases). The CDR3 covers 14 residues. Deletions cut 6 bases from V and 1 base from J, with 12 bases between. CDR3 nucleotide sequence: TGTGCCAGCAGACCAATGAGCGGCCAAGAGACCCAGTACTTC. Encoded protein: CASRPMSGQETQYF.

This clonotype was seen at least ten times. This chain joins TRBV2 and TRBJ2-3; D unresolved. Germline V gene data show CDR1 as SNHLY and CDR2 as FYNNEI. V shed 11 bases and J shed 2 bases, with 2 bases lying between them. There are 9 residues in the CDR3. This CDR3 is CALTDTQYF. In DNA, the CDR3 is TGTGCCCTCACAGATACGCAGTATTTT.